The next 24 T cell receptor beta chains were all read from a single sample in a study of CD8 T cells in Susac syndrome. With random hexamers, 0.5 to 1 ug RNA was reverse transcribed. TCRdb recomputed calls from the immunoSEQ multiplex PCR reads with MiXCR, one row per CDR3 protein. The sample yields tens of thousands of distinct CDR3 sequences, just under 95% seen once. Sequenced: CD4+ T cells from PBMCs. Receptors originate from a human donor with Susac syndrome.

Here the CDR3 DNA reads TGCAGTGCGCATGGACAGGAGGGGACAGATACGCAGTATTTT. It translates to CSAHGQEGTDTQYF. The chain has TRBV20-1 and TRBJ2-3; D is perhaps TRBD1 (7 bases). V was clipped by 6 bases and J by 3 bases, with 16 bases between them. Looked up from germline, CDR1 is DFQATT and CDR2 is SNEGSKA (reference sequence). The CDR3 is made up of 14 amino acids.

The V and J genes are TRBV29-1 and TRBJ1-1; D might be TRBD1 (6 bases). CDR1 and CDR2 from the germline V gene are SQVTM and ANQGSEA. Trimming took 6 bases from V and 2 from J, leaving 16 bases between them. The CDR3 sequence is 14 residues long. The CDR3 DNA follows: TGCAGCGTCGCGCTGGGGGGCTTAAACACTGAAGCTTTCTTT. Translating gives CSVALGGLNTEAFF.

J is TRBJ1-2 and V is TRBV25-1; a weak D match, TRBD1 (5 bases). The CDR3 totals 14 residues. The ends were cut back, 0 bases at V and 4 bases at J, with 9 bases in the middle. Germline-derived CDR1 and CDR2 are MGHDK and SYGVNS. The CDR3 DNA follows: TGTGCCAGCAGTGAATACGGGGACGTCTATGGCTACACCTTC. Translated, it gives CASSEYGDVYGYTF.

As regards this clonotype: One end of the junction varies from germline; a read error may be responsible. This chain connects TRBV28 to TRBJ1-3; TRBD1 aligns across 7 bases. The CDR3 runs to 15 residues. Germline lookup yields CDR1 MDHEN and CDR2 SYDVKM. The CDR3 DNA follows: TGTGCCAGCAGTCGGGACAGTTTCTCTGGAAACACCATATACTTT. Translating it yields CASSRDSFSGNTIYF.

This sequence joins TRBV7-9 and TRBJ2-5; no reliable D call. V was shortened by 3 bases and J by 3 bases, with 5 bases between the two germline ends. This CDR3 has 12 amino acids. Germline CDR1 SEHNR, CDR2 FQNEAQ (reference sequence). In DNA, the CDR3 is TGTGCCAGCAGCTTTGAGGAAGAGACCCAGTACTTC. Its translation: CASSFEEETQYF.

This chain links TRBV7-9 with TRBJ2-1; 8 positions match TRBD2. The CDR3 has 19 amino acids. Germline V gives CDR1 SEHNR, CDR2 FQNEAQ (reference sequence). The junction had 20 bases not matched to a gene; V was cut back by 5 bases and J by 5 bases. DNA for the CDR3: TGTGCCAGCAGCCCCCCGACCTCTATTTTAGCGGGGAAGGACAATGAGCAGTTCTTC. It translates to CASSPPTSILAGKDNEQFF.

The rearrangement joins TRBV19 to TRBJ2-3; 9 bases align to TRBD1. V trimming: 4 bases; J trimming: 4 bases; junction bases outside the gene matches: 6. Per germline, CDR1 LNHDA and CDR2 SQIVND (reference sequence). This CDR3 is 15 amino acids long. The CDR3 is CASSTPDRGADTQYF. As DNA, the CDR3 is TGTGCCAGTAGTACCCCGGACAGGGGTGCAGATACGCAGTATTTT.

The chain recombines TRBV20-1 with TRBJ2-5, with D possibly TRBD1 on 6 matching bases. CDR3 length: 16 amino acids. Between the trimmed V and J ends, which lost 0 bases and 5 bases, there was a span of 19 bases. Germline CDR1 is DFQATT and CDR2 is SNEGSKA (reference sequence). CDR3 residues: CSARDTRAGVRETQYF. CDR3 nucleotide sequence: TGCAGTGCTAGAGATACCCGAGCAGGGGTTCGGGAGACCCAGTACTTC.

This rearrangement joins TRBV29-1 to TRBJ2-1; D is possibly TRBD2 (5 bases). CDR3 length: 12 amino acids. Germline V gene sequence: CDR1 SQVTM, CDR2 ANQGSEA. The V and J ends lost 4 bases and 5 bases respectively, with 9 bases between them. The CDR3 nucleotides read TGCAGCGTTGGAAGAGCGGACAATGAGCAGTTCTTC. Its protein product is CSVGRADNEQFF.

The rearrangement joins TRBV30 to TRBJ2-4; TRBD2 is a possible D gene (6 bases). Germline lookup yields CDR1 GTSNPN and CDR2 SVGIG (reference sequence). V was cut by 4 bases and J by 3 bases, with 19 bases left in between. The CDR3 has 16 residues. CDR3 loop: CAWTRDWSSGKNIQYF. CDR3 bases: TGTGCCTGGACCCGGGACTGGAGCTCTGGCAAAAACATTCAGTACTTC.

V and J are TRBV30 and TRBJ1-1; D unresolved. CDR1 and CDR2 (germline): GTSNPN, SVGIG (reference sequence). V was shortened by 1 base and J by 4 bases, with 10 bases between the two germline ends. This CDR3 region has 13 residues. The CDR3 nucleotides read TGTGCCTGGAGTGCCACGCTAGGCACTGAAGCTTTCTTT. Translation: CAWSATLGTEAFF.

This chain connects TRBV15 to TRBJ2-5; D gene unclear. CDR1 is LNHNV and CDR2 is YYDKDF in the germline V gene (reference sequence). V was pared by 0 bases and J by 0 bases, with 8 bases between. The CDR3 extends over 15 amino acids. The CDR3, as DNA: TGTGCCACCAGCAGAGATGGTGGGGACCAAGAGACCCAGTACTTC. Protein product: CATSRDGGDQETQYF.

This sequence joins TRBV20-1 and TRBJ2-6; 9 bases fit TRBD1. The trim removed 3 bases at V and 1 base at J, leaving 4 bases unmatched. Per germline, CDR1 DFQATT and CDR2 SNEGSKA (reference sequence). The length of the CDR3 is 16 residues. DNA of the CDR3: TGCAGTGCTAGTCCGGGACAGGGATCTGGGGCCAACGTCCTGACTTTC. Its protein product is CSASPGQGSGANVLTF.

V usage is TRBV12-3 or TRBV12-4 and J usage is TRBJ2-5, with 12 bases matching TRBD2. This CDR3 is built from 16 residues. The J segment lost 1 base and the V segment lost 5 bases, leaving 5 bases of the junction unmatched. The CDR3 is CASSQTSGGFQETQYF. The CDR3 DNA is TGTGCCAGCAGTCAAACTAGCGGGGGGTTCCAAGAGACCCAGTACTTC.

This rearrangement joins TRBV29-1 to TRBJ1-4; D uncertain. The CDR3 has 13 amino acids. V was pared by 6 bases and J by 8 bases, with 16 bases between. Germline CDR1 reads SQVTM; CDR2 reads ANQGSEA. Here the CDR3 reads CSVVGGGSEKLFF. CDR3 nucleotides: TGCAGCGTCGTTGGAGGCGGGTCCGAAAAACTGTTTTTT.

The chain employs TRBV27 and TRBJ1-1; D uncertain. The CDR3 runs to 13 residues. In germline, CDR1 is MNHEY, CDR2 SMNVEV (reference sequence). V gave up 6 bases and J gave up 1 base, with 9 bases separating them. The CDR3 DNA sequence: TGTGCCAGCAGGTGGCATGGGAACACTGAAGCTTTCTTT. It is translated as CASRWHGNTEAFF.

The genes are TRBV28 and TRBJ2-7, with a tentative D call TRBD2 (5 bases). The V and J ends lost 5 bases and 7 bases respectively, with 6 bases between them. The germline gives CDR1 MDHEN, CDR2 SYDVKM. The CDR3 has 10 residues. CDR3 sequence (DNA): TGTGCCAGCAGTAAGCGGGAGCAGTACTTC. It encodes CASSKREQYF.

This clonotype was counted between two and nine times. The rearrangement uses TRBV7-2 and TRBJ2-7; D remains ambiguous. Germline CDR1 and CDR2: SGHTA and FQGNSA. Trimming removed 2 bases at V and 3 bases at J, with 5 bases between. CDR3 length: 12 amino acids. CDR3: CASSLTIYEQYF. As DNA, the CDR3 is TGTGCCAGCAGCTTAACGATCTACGAGCAGTACTTC.

This chain connects TRBV10-3 to TRBJ2-5; TRBD2 agrees at 7 bases. The V gene's germline CDR1 is ENHRY and CDR2 SYGVKD. V shed 0 bases and J 1 base; nucleotides not matched to a gene: 2. The CDR3 has 15 residues. CDR3 loop: CAISESRGFQETQYF. The CDR3, as DNA: TGTGCCATCAGTGAGTCGCGGGGGTTCCAAGAGACCCAGTACTTC.

CDR3 nucleotide sequence: TGTGCCAGCAGCGTAGTGCAGCGGGGGACTGAAGCTTTCTTT. It specifies CASSVVQRGTEAFF. V is TRBV9 and J is TRBJ1-1; weak D call: TRBD1 (5 bases). V dropped 0 bases and J dropped 5 bases, with 11 bases sitting between them. Germline CDR1 and CDR2: SGDLS and YYNGEE. The CDR3 extends over 14 amino acids.

The V call is TRBV15, the J call TRBJ2-3; TRBD2 is a possible D gene (5 bases). This CDR3 region has 13 residues. Germline CDR1 is LNHNV and CDR2 is YYDKDF (reference sequence). Between the trimmed V and J ends, which lost 0 bases and 5 bases, there was a span of 6 bases. Written as DNA, the CDR3 is TGTGCCACCAGCAGAGATCGGGGAGATACGCAGTATTTT. Its protein product is CATSRDRGDTQYF. Supplemented by reference TRBV15 and TRBJ2-3, the full variable domain reads DAMVIQNPRYQVTQFGKPVTLSCSQTLNHNVMYWYQQKSSQAPKLLFHYYDKDFNNEADTPDNFQSRRPNTSFCFLDIRSPGLGDTAMYLCATSRDRGDTQYFGPGTRLTVL.

CDR3 loop: CASSPGGQGAKSEAFF. CDR3 bases: TGTGCCAGCAGCCCCGGGGGACAGGGGGCTAAATCTGAAGCTTTCTTT. J is TRBJ1-1 and V is TRBV5-4, with TRBD1 identical over 12 bases. The CDR3 covers 16 residues. With V trimmed by 4 bases and J by 6 bases, 10 bases remained unmatched. Germline lookup yields CDR1 SGHNT and CDR2 YYREEE (reference sequence). Full variable domain (remainder filled in from reference TRBV5-4 and TRBJ1-1): ETGVTQSPTHLIKTRGQQVTLRCSSQSGHNTVSWYQQALGQGPQFIFQYYREEENGRGNFPPRFSGLQFPNYSSELNVNALELDDSALYLCASSPGGQGAKSEAFFGQGTRLTVV.

The DNA for the CDR3 is TGCAGTGCTAGAGAGGACAGGGAAAAACTGTTTTTT. Protein product: CSAREDREKLFF. This chain uses TRBV20-1 with TRBJ1-4, with 7 nucleotides matching TRBD1. Germline lookup yields CDR1 DFQATT and CDR2 SNEGSKA (reference sequence). The CDR3 is 12 residues long. J gave up 8 bases and V 0 bases, and 0 bases lay outside the gene matches.

The CDR3 coding sequence is TGTGCCAGCAGCTTGACACAGTATTCAGGCTACACCTTC. Its translation: CASSLTQYSGYTF. This chain connects TRBV28 to TRBJ1-2, with no clear D. CDR3 length equals 13 residues. The V end lost 6 bases, the J end lost 8 bases, and 16 bases lay between the germline ends. Per germline, CDR1 MDHEN and CDR2 SYDVKM.